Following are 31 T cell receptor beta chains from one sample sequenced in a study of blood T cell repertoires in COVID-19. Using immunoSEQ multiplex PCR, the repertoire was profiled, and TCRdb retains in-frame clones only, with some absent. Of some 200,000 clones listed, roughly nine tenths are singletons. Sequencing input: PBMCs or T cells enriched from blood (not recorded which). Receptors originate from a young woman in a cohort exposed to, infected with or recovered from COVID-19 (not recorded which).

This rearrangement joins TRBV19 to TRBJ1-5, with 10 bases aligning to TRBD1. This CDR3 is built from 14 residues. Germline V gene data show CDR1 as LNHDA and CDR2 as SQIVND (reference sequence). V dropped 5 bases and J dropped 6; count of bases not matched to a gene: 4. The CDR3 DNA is TGTGCCAGTAGTGCAGGGACAGGGGCTCAGCCCCAGCATTTT. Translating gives CASSAGTGAQPQHF.

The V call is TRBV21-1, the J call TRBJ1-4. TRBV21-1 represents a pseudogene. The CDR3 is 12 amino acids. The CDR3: CAAPLYGEKLFF. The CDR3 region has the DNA TGTGCCGCACCCCTTTACGGTGAAAAACTGTTTTTT.

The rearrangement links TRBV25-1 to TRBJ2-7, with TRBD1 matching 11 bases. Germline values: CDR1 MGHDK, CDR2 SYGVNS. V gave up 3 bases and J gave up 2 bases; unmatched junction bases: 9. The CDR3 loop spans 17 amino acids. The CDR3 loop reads CASSDLFGGQGAYEQYF. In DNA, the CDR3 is TGTGCCAGCAGTGACCTTTTCGGGGGACAGGGGGCCTACGAGCAGTACTTC.

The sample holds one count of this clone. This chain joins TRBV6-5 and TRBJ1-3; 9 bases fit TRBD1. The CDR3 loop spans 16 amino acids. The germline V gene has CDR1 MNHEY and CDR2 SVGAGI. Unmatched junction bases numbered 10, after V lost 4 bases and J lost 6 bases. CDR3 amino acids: CASSWWRDRVENTIYF. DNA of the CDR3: TGTGCCAGCAGTTGGTGGCGGGACAGGGTTGAAAACACCATATATTTT.

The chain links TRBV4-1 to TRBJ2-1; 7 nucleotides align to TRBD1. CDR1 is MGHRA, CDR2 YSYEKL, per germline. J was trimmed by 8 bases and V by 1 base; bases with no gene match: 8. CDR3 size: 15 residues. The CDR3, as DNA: TGCGCCAGCAGCCAAGGCCCGGGACAGTGGGATGAGCAGTTCTTC. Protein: CASSQGPGQWDEQFF.

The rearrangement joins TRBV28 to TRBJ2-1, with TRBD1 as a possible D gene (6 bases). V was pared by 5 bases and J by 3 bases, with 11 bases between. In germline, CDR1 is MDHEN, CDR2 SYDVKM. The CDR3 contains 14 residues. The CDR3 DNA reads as TGTGCCAGCAGTCTGACGGACAGCTACAATGAGCAGTTCTTC. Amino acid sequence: CASSLTDSYNEQFF.

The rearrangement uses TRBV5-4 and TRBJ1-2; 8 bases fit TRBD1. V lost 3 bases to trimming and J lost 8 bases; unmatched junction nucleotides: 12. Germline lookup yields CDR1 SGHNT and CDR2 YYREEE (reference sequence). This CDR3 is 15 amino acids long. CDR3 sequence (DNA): TGTGCCAGCAGCTCTCGACCTTCGGACAGGGACGGCTACACCTTC. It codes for CASSSRPSDRDGYTF.

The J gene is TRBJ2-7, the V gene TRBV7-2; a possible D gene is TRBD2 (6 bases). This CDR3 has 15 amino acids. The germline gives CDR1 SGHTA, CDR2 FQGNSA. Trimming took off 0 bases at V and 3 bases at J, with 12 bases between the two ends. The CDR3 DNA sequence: TGTGCCAGCAGCTTAGCGCGGGGCCCCTTCTACGAGCAGTACTTC. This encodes CASSLARGPFYEQYF.

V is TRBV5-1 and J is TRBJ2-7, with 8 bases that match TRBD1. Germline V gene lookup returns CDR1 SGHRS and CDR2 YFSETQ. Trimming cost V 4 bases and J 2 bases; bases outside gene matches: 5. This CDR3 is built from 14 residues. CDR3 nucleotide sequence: TGCGCCAGCAGCCTAGGACAGGGCCCCTACGAGCAGTACTTC. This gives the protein CASSLGQGPYEQYF.

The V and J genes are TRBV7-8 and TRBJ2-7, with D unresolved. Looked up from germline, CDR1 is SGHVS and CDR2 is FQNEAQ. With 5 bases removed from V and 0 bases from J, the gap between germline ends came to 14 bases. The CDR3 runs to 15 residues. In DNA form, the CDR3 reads TGTGCCAGCAGCCTTTCTTTCACCAGCTCCTACGAGCAGTACTTC. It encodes CASSLSFTSSYEQYF.

The CDR3 nucleotides are TGTGCCAGCAGTAAATTTGGGGGGGCGAACACTGAAGCTTTCTTT. It specifies CASSKFGGANTEAFF. The chain carries TRBV2 and TRBJ1-1; a weak D match, TRBD1 (6 bases). The CDR3 contains 15 residues. The germline CDR1 and CDR2 sequences are SNHLY and FYNNEI. V was cut by 5 bases and J by 1 base, with 14 bases left in between.

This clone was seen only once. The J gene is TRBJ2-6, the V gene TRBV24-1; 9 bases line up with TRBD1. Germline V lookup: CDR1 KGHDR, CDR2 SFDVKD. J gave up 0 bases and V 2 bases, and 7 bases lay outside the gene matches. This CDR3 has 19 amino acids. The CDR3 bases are TGTGCCACCAGTGATTGGAAGGGACAGGGCATCTCTGGGGCCAACGTCCTGACTTTC. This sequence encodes CATSDWKGQGISGANVLTF.

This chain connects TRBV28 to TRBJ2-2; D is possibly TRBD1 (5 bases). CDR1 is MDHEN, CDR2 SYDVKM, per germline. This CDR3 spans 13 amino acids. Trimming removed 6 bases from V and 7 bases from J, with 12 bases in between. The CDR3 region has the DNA TGTGCCAGCAGCAGGGTTCAGATCGGGGAGCTGTTTTTT. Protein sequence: CASSRVQIGELFF.

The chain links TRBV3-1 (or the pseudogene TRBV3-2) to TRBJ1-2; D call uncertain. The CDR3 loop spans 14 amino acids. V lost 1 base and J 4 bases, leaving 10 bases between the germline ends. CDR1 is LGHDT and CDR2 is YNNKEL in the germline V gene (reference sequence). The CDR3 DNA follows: TGTGCCAGCAGCCAAGCCGAGGAGGTCTATGGCTACACCTTC. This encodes CASSQAEEVYGYTF.

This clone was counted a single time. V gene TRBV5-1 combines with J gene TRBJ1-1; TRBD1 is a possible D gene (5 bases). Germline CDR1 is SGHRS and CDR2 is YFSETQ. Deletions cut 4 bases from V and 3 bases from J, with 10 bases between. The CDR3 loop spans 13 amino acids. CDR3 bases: TGCGCCAGCAGCGAACAGGCGGACACTGAAGCTTTCTTT. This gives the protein CASSEQADTEAFF.

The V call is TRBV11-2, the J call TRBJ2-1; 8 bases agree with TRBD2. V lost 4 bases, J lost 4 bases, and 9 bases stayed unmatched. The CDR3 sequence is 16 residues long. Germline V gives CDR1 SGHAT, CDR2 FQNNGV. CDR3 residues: CASSSISGRWYNEQFF. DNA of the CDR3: TGTGCCAGCAGCTCAATAAGCGGGAGATGGTACAATGAGCAGTTCTTC.

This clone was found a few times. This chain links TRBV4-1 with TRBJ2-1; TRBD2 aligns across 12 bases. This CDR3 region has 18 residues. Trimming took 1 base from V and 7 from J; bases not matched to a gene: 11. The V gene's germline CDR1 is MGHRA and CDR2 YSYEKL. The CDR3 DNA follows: TGCGCCAGCAGCCAAGTAGACATGGGGCTAGCGGGGGGGAATGAGCAGTTCTTC. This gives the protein CASSQVDMGLAGGNEQFF.

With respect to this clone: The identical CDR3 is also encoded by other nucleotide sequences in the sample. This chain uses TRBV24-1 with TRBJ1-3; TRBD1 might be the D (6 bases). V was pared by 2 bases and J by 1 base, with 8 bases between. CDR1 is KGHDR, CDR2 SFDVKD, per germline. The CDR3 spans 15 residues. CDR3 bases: TGTGCCACCAGTGATTCCAGGGGATCTGGAAACACCATATATTTT. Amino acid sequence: CATSDSRGSGNTIYF.

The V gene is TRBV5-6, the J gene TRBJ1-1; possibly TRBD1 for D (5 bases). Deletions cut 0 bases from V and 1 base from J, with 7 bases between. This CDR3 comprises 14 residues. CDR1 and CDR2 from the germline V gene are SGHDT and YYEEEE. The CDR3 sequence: CASSLGGGNTEAFF. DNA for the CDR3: TGTGCCAGCAGCTTGGGGGGCGGGAACACTGAAGCTTTCTTT.

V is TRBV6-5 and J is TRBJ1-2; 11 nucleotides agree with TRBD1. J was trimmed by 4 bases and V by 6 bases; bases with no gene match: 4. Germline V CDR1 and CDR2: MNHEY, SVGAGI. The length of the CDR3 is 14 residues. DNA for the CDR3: TGTGCCAGCAGCTATGGACAGGGGGCCTATGGCTACACCTTC. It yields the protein CASSYGQGAYGYTF.

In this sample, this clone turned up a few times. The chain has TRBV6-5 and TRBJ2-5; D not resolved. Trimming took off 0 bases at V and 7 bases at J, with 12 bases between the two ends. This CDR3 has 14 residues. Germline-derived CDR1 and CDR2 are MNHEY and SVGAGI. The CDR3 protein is CASSYSNSQVTQYF. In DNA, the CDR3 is TGTGCCAGCAGTTACTCGAACTCGCAGGTGACCCAGTACTTC.

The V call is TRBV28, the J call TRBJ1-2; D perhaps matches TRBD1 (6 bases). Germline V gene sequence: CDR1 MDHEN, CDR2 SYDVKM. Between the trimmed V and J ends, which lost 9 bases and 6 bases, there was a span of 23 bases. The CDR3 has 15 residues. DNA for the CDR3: TGTGCCAGATTGAAGCCTCCTACAGGGCTTAATGGCTACACCTTC. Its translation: CARLKPPTGLNGYTF.

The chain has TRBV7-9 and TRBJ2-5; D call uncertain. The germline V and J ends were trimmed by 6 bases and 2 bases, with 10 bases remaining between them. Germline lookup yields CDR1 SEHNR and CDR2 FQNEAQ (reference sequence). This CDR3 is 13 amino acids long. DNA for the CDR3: TGTGCCAGCAGGCTTGCGTCGCAAGAGACCCAGTACTTC. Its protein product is CASRLASQETQYF. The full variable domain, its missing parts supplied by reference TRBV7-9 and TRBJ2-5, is DTGVSQNPRHKITKRGQNVTFRCDPISEHNRLYWYRQTLGQGPEFLTYFQNEAQLEKSRLLSDRFSAERPKGSFSTLEIQRTEQGDSAMYLCASRLASQETQYFGPGTRLLVL.

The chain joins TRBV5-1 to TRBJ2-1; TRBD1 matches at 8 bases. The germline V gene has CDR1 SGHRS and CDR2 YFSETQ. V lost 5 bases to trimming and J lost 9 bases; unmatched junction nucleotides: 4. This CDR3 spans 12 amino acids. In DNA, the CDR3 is TGCGCCAGCAGACCTGACAGGGGTGAGCAGTTCTTC. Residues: CASRPDRGEQFF.

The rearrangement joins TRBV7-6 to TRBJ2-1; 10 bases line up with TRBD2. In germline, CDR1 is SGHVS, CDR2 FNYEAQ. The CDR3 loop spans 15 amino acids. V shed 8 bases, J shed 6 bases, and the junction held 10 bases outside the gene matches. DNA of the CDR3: TGTGCCAGCGGGAGAGCGGGAGGGCCCCCCAATGAGCAGTTCTTC. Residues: CASGRAGGPPNEQFF.

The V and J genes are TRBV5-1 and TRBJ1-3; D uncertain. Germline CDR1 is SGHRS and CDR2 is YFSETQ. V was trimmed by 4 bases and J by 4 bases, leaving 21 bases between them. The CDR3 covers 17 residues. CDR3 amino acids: CASSPGNVPSKGNTIYF. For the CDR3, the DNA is TGCGCCAGCAGCCCAGGAAATGTTCCATCGAAAGGAAACACCATATATTTT.

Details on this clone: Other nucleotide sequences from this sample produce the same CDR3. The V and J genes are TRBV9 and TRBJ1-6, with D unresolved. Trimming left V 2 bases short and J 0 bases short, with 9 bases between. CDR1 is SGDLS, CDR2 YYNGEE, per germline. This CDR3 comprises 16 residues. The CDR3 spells CASSVQGSSYNSPLHF. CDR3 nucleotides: TGTGCCAGCAGCGTCCAAGGGAGCTCCTATAATTCACCCCTCCACTTT.

This CDR3 is CASSHTGLATEAFF. The CDR3 nucleotides are TGTGCCAGCAGCCATACAGGGCTGGCCACTGAAGCTTTCTTT. The chain couples TRBV3-1 (or the pseudogene TRBV3-2) to TRBJ1-1, with D perhaps TRBD1 (6 bases). The germline V gene encodes CDR1 LGHDT and CDR2 YNNKEL (reference sequence). The CDR3 is made up of 14 amino acids. The ends were cut back, 3 bases at V and 4 bases at J, with 12 bases in the middle.

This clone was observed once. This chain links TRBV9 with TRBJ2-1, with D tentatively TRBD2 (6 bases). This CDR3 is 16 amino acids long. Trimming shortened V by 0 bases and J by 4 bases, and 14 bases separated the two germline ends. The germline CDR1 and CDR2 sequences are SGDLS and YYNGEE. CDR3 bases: TGTGCCAGCAGCGTAGGATCGCTAGCGAATTACAATGAGCAGTTCTTC. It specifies CASSVGSLANYNEQFF.

The CDR3 sequence is CASTTTWPGAYEQYF. CDR3 DNA: TGTGCCAGTACCACTACCTGGCCAGGGGCCTACGAGCAGTACTTC. The genes are TRBV19 and TRBJ2-7, with TRBD1 as a possible D gene (6 bases). CDR1 and CDR2 (germline): LNHDA, SQIVND (reference sequence). Trimming removed 7 bases from V and 2 bases from J, with 18 bases in between. This CDR3 comprises 15 residues.

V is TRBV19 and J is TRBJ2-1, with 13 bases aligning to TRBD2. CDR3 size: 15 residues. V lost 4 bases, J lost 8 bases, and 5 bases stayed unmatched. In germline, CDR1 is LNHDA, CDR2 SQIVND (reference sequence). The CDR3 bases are TGTGCCAGTAGTAAACTAGCGGGAGGGCCGTATGAGCAGTTCTTC. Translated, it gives CASSKLAGGPYEQFF.